This TCR beta chain originates from a study of T cell clones after liver transplantation. Study-level background: Subjects received no induction therapy and standard immunosuppression until randomization at 12-24 months post-transplant.

The CDR3 is made up of 17 amino acids. Germline V CDR1 and CDR2: GTSNPN, SVGIG (reference sequence). The V segment lost 0 bases and the J segment 4 bases; nucleotides outside the gene matches: 7. This clone has just a few counts. Data came from immunoSEQ multiplex PCR; TCRdb stores just in-frame clones and leaves some out. This sample has 85,000 to 110,000 clones, with around 80% found just once. The clonotype comes from a human patient who received a liver transplant. Some T cells here may be from the graft donor. This chain joins TRBV30 and TRBJ2-2; 11 bases map to TRBD2. The sequencing used CD4+ T cells from blood, collected 47 months after liver transplant. The CDR3 here is CAWSVGTSGVGTGELFF. The CDR3 DNA is TGTGCCTGGAGTGTTGGGACTAGCGGAGTGGGCACCGGGGAGCTGTTTTTT.